The following is a TCR beta chain sequence with its context. What it recognizes is unknown. Other DNA sequences in the same sample also yield this CDR3. The sample is drawn from a study of beta chain features in type 1 diabetes. Study-level points and caveats: Naive, central memory and Treg TCRB repertoires seemed to resemble each other more closely in patients than they did in healthy donors. Moderate but significant shortening of TCRB CDR3s was recorded in all four CD4+ subsets from Type 1 diabetes patients.

The isolated RNA, all of it, was reverse transcribed, so expressed TCRB transcripts were what got sequenced. Clones were read by immunoSEQ multiplex PCR, and TCRdb kept only the in-frame ones, dropping some. The table lists roughly 230,000 clones, over 8.5% of them singletons, with less than 0.035% in the top ten. The germline V and J ends were trimmed by 3 bases and 1 base, with 7 bases remaining between them. Germline V gives CDR1 MDHEN, CDR2 SYDVKM. There are 14 residues in the CDR3. The gene calls are TRBV28 and TRBJ1-5; possible D gene TRBD1, 5 bases. Sample: naive CD4+ T cells from blood. This sequence originates from a woman younger than 35 in good health. The CDR3 DNA is TGTGCCAGCAGTTTGGGGGGGAGCAATCAGCCCCAGCATTTT. This translates into CASSLGGSNQPQHF.